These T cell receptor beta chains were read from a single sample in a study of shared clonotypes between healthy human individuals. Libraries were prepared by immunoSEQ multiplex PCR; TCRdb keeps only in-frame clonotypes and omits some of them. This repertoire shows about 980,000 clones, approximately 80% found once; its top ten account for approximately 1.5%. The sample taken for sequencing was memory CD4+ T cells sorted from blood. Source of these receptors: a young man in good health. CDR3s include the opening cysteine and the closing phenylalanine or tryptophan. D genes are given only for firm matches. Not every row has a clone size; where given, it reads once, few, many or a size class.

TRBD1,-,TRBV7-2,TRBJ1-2,TGTGCCAGCAGCTTAGCGGGACAGAAAAACTATGGCTACACCTTC,CASSLAGQKNYGYTF
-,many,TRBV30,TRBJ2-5,TGTGCCTGGAGTTTTAGCGGAGCCCAAGAGACCCAGTACTTC,CAWSFSGAQETQYF
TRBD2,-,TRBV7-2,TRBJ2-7,TGTGCCAGCAGCTCCCAGGGACTAGCGGGAGCCTTGGGGGAGCAGTACTTC,CASSSQGLAGALGEQYF
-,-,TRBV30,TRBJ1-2,TGTGCCTGGAGTCAGGGTGCAGCTAACTATGGCTACACCTTC,CAWSQGAANYGYTF
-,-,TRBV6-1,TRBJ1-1,TGTGCCAGCAGACCCGGAGACAGGGAAGCTTTCTTT,CASRPGDREAFF
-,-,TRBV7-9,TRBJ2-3,TGTGCCAGCAGCTTAGGGGAGTGGGGAGATACGCAGTATTTT,CASSLGEWGDTQYF
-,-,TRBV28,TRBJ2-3,TGTGCCAGCATAAACTCCAGGGATCGTCCAGATACGCAGTATTTT,CASINSRDRPDTQYF
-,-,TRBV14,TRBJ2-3,TGTGCCAGCAGCGCACAGGGTTCCACAGATACGCAGTATTTT,CASSAQGSTDTQYF
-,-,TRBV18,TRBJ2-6,TGTGCCAGCTCACCGCTTCGACTCGCCTCTGGGGCCAACGTCCTGACTTTC,CASSPLRLASGANVLTF
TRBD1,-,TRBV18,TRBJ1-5,TGTGCCAGCTCACCGGGGACAGGGCACAATCAGCCCCAGCATTTT,CASSPGTGHNQPQHF
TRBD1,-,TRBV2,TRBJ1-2,TGTGCCAGCAGCCAGGGACAGGGCTCGAACTATGGCTACACCTTC,CASSQGQGSNYGYTF
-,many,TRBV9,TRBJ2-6,TGTGCCAGCAGCTTAATTCCTGGGGCCAACGTCCTGACTTTC,CASSLIPGANVLTF
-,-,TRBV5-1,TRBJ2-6,TGCGCCAGCAGCTTCATCGATGGGGCCAACGTCCTGACTTTC,CASSFIDGANVLTF
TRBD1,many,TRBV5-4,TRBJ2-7,TGTGCCAGCAGCTTTAGGGGGCGCTACGAGCAGTACTTC,CASSFRGRYEQYF
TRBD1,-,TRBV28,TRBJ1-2,TGTGCCAGCAGGTCCGGGACAGGGGGAGGGCAAGGCTACACCTTC,CASRSGTGGGQGYTF
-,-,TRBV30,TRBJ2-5,TGTGCCTGGAACCGCGGGGCTCGGGAGACCCAGTACTTC,CAWNRGARETQYF
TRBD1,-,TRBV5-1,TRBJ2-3,TGCGCCAGCAGCCTGGGACAGGGGAGCACAGATACGCAGTATTTT,CASSLGQGSTDTQYF
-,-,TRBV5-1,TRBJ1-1,TGCGCCAGCAGCTTGGAAAGCAGTTACACTGAAGCTTTCTTT,CASSLESSYTEAFF
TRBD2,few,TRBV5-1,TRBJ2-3,TGCGCCAGCAGCAGGAGGGCTAGCGGTAGCACAGATACGCAGTATTTT,CASSRRASGSTDTQYF
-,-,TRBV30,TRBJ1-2,TGTGCCTGGAGTGTGCCCGGGGTAAGATCATATGGCTACACCTTC,CAWSVPGVRSYGYTF
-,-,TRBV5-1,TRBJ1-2,TGCGCCAGCAGCTTGGGGCAGGGTGAAGGTGGCTACACCTTC,CASSLGQGEGGYTF
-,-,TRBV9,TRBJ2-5,TGTGCCAGCAGCGTAGGCTCCGAGGAGACCCAGTACTTC,CASSVGSEETQYF
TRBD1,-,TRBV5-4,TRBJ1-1,TGTGCCAGCAGCCGGGACAGGCCGTACGGCACTGAAGCTTTCTTT,CASSRDRPYGTEAFF
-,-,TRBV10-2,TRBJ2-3,TGCGCCAGCAGTGAGACTAGACAGACAGATACGCAGTATTTT,CASSETRQTDTQYF
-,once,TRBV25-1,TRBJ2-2,TGTGCCAGCAGTGATTCCCGGGACGGCACCGGGGAGCTGTTTTTT,CASSDSRDGTGELFF
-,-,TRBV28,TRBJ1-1,TGTGCCAGCAGTTTAATCCCGAACACTGAAGCTTTCTTT,CASSLIPNTEAFF
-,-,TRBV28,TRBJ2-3,TGTGCCAGCAAGGGCTACCGAATCACAGATACGCAGTATTTT,CASKGYRITDTQYF